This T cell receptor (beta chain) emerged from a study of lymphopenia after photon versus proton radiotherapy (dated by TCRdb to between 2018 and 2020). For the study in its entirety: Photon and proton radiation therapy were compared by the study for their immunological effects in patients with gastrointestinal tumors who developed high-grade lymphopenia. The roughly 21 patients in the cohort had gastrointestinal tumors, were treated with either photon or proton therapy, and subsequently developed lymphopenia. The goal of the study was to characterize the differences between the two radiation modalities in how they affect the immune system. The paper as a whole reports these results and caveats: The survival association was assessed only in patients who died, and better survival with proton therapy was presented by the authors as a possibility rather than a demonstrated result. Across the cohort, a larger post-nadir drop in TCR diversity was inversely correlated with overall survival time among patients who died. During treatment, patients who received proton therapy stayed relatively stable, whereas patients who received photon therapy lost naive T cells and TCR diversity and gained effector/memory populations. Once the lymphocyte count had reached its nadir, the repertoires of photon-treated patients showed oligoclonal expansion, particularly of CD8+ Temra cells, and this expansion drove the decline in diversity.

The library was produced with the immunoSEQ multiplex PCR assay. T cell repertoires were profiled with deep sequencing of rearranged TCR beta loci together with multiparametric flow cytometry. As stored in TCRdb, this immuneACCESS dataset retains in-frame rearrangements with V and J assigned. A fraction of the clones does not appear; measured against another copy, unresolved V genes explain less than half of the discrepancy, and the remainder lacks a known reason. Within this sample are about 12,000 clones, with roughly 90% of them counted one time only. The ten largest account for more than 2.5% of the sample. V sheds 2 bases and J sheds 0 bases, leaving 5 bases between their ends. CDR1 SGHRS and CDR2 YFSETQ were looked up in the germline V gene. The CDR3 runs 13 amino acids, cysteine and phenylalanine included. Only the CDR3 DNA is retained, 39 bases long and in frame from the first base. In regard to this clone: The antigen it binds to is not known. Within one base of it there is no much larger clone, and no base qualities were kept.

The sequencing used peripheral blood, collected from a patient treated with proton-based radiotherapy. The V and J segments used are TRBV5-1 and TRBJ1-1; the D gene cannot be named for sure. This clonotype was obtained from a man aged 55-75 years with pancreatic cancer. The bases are TGCGCCAGCAGCTTTGAATTGAACACTGAAGCTTTCTTT. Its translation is CASSFELNTEAFF. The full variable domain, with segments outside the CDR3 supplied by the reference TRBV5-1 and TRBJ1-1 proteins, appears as KAGVTQTPRYLIKTRGQQVTLSCSPISGHRSVSWYQQTPGQGLQFLFEYFSETQRNKGNFPGRFSGRQFSNSRSEMNVSTLELGDSALYLCASSFELNTEAFFGQGTRLTVV.